Here is one T cell receptor beta chain with its context. The antigen remains undetermined. Germline values: CDR1 MNHEY, CDR2 SVGAGI. There are 13 residues in the CDR3. V dropped 5 bases and J dropped 7 bases, with 12 bases sitting between them. This specimen belongs to a study of T cells after posttransplantation cyclophosphamide. Study findings and constraints: Tissue-infiltrating T cells from skin or gut overlapped little with blood T cells. Donor CD8+ memory clones often dominated recipient blood repertoires at later times.

Method: immunoSEQ multiplex PCR; TCRdb's copy keeps in-frame clones and lacks some. The sample shows over 30,000 clones, none of them appearing just once. Input material: PBMCs. The V and J genes are TRBV6-5 and TRBJ2-4, with TRBD1 as a possible D gene (6 bases). This TCR derives from a woman in her forties or fifties in good health and a related stem cell transplant donor. The DNA for the CDR3 is TGTGCCAGCAGTGAACAGGGTTGGAACATTCAGTACTTC. Amino acid sequence: CASSEQGWNIQYF.